The entry below gives a single TCR beta chain sequence along with its context. Antigen: not known. Because it lacks the conserved phenylalanine or tryptophan at the end, this CDR3 is likely a read error. These data come from a study of T cell repertoires in cytomegalovirus infection. About the study: Public TCR beta signatures provided an indication of both CMV infection and a matching HLA type.

TCRdb re-called the reads with MiXCR, one entry per CDR3 protein. The sample lists 400,000 or so distinct CDR3 sequences, about a third occurring once. CDR1 is MNHNY and CDR2 is SVGAGI in the germline V gene (reference sequence). V lost 6 bases to trimming and J lost 2 bases; unmatched junction nucleotides: 2. The CDR3 is 13 residues long. Study-wide points: CMV-specific TCR beta clonotypes restricted by HLA-C were the ones dominating the ex vivo response. Identification of carriers of CMV plus the relevant HLA was achieved through cumulative public TCR beta family frequency.

Specimen: PBMCs. This TCR came from a human donor in good health (CMV status not recorded). Some clones in this sample may be carry-over from other donors' samples. The genes are TRBV6-6 and TRBJ2-7; TRBD1 aligns across 9 bases. The CDR3 loop reads CASSRDRAYEQYL. CDR3 bases: TGTGCCAGCAGCCGGGACAGGGCCTACGAGCAGTACTTA.